This TCR beta chain was identified in a study of blood T cell repertoires in COVID-19. Looking at the study overall: Donors in the United States, Italy and Spain gave samples during acute or convalescent COVID-19.

TCRdb keeps only in-frame clones here, not all; method: immunoSEQ multiplex PCR. The sample consists of roughly 130,000 clones, about 92% of them appearing once. The V gene lost 7 bases and the J gene lost 3 bases, with 11 bases spanning the gap. The CDR3 totals 13 residues. Germline V gene sequence: CDR1 SNHLY, CDR2 FYNNEI. The TCR sequence derives from a man in his forties or fifties with active COVID-19. The J gene is TRBJ2-3, the V gene TRBV2, with D possibly being TRBD2 (6 bases). The sample was peripheral blood. CDR3: CASTAGTTDTQYF. CDR3 DNA: TGTGCCAGCACTGCGGGGACTACAGATACGCAGTATTTT.